This T cell receptor (beta chain) was captured in a study of regulatory T cells in long-lasting Graves disease. About the study: Graves' patients with a new diagnosis had received antithyroid drugs under 3 months. Study conclusions and caveats: Thyroid tissue went unstudied; only peripheral blood was examined. Persistent disease preferred TRBV28, TRBJ1-2 and TRBJ2-5.

Trimming cost V 3 bases and J 9 bases; bases outside gene matches: 10. This CDR3 region has 14 residues. Germline values: CDR1 DFQATT, CDR2 SNEGSKA (reference sequence). Assembly of TCR beta libraries relied on iRepertoire HTBI primers together with Arm-PCR of CDR3 regions. TCRdb processed the multiplex PCR reads anew with MiXCR; each CDR3 protein has one entry. The sample holds more than 350,000 distinct CDR3 sequences, 14% to 15% seen once. Comments on this clonotype: Its target is not known.

The time point was: newly diagnosed GD, antithyroid drugs for less than 3 months. Researchers made the TCR library from RNA that was extracted from PBMCs. The sample also formed part of further work on T cells in Graves' hyperthyroidism and ophthalmopathy. That study adds: A set of HTBI primers served as the primers for a first-round RT-PCR of the TCR CDR3.

The material was peripheral blood mononuclear cells (PBMCs), obtained at new diagnosis, from a patient treated with antithyroid drugs. V and J are TRBV20-1 and TRBJ2-1, with 8 nucleotides matching TRBD2. This clonotype originated in a woman aged 25 to 45 with Graves disease. The CDR3 protein is CSASLAGAVSEQFF. In DNA, the CDR3 is TGCAGTGCTAGCCTAGCGGGCGCGGTCAGTGAGCAGTTCTTC.